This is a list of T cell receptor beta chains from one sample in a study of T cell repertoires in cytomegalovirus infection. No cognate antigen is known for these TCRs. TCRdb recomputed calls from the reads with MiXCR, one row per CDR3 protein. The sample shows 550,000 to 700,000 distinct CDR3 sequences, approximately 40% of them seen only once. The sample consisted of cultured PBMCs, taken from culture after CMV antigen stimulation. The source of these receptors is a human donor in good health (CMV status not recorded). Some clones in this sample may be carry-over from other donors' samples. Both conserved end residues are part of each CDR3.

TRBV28	CASSSWATENQETQYF
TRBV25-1	CASSESYRRKYNEQFF
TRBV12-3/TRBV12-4	CASRPPGSKASEAFF
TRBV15	CATSSYPGTDYGYTF
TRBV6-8	CASHWGYDEQFF
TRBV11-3	CASSPAGTSGGAENEQFF
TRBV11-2	CASSPIPGPITDTQYF
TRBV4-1	CASSQEMGLAGGLKTYNEQFF
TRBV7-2	CASSLQGGTQAFF
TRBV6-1	CAVRSAGASYEQYF
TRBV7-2	CASSLRGLDPFF
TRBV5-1	CASSLAGDNEKLFF
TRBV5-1	CASSLNPPPGGGAETQYF
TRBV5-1	CASSLGSGWSSYNEQFF
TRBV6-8	CASSPSGLEGYTF
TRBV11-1	CASSFRGVLGNTIYF
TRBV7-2	CASSSRVSSYNEQFF
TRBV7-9	CASSFSQVRNTEAFF
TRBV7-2	CASSQTSGLGTEAFF
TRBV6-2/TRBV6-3	CASSYVGGRPGKTQYF
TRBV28	CASSLFRGSGYTF
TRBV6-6	CASRSSRTDTQYF
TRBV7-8	CASSSWFAANTEAFF
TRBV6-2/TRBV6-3	CASSYYPKSGPSYEQYF
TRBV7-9	CASSAPRGIPPYEQYF
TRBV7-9	CASSSQGVSTDTQYF
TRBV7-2	CASSFGAGGVYEQYF
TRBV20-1	CSAQGGNEETQYF